Listed here are 31 T cell receptor beta chains from one sample, sequenced in a study of cytomegalovirus exposure and HLA in healthy donors. Vbeta (60) and Jbeta (13) primers were used in the PCR. Generated by immunoSEQ multiplex PCR, the TCRdb table keeps only in-frame clones and is missing some. The sample records 210,000 or so clones, roughly 81% being singletons. The material sequenced was PBMCs. Receptor source: a girl aged 2 to 10 in good health and CMV-seronegative.

A single count supports this clone. The CDR3 spells CASSEASQSNQPQHF. CDR3 bases: TGTGCCAGCAGTGAAGCTTCACAAAGCAATCAGCCCCAGCATTTT. The chain joins TRBV6-1 to TRBJ1-5; D is ambiguous. The V gene lost 0 bases and the J gene lost 1 base, with 7 bases spanning the gap. CDR1 MNHNS and CDR2 SASEGT come from the germline V gene. The CDR3 is 15 amino acids.

The chain has TRBV5-4 and TRBJ2-5; 10 bases line up with TRBD1. This CDR3 region has 17 residues. In germline, CDR1 is SGHNT, CDR2 YYREEE (reference sequence). V lost 0 bases to trimming and J lost 2 bases; unmatched junction nucleotides: 7. The CDR3 coding sequence is TGTGCCAGCAGCTTGGAGCCCGGACAGGGGGTTCAAGAGACCCAGTACTTC. This gives the protein CASSLEPGQGVQETQYF.

A single count supports this clone. The chain carries TRBV19 and TRBJ2-1; 13 bases match TRBD2. The trim removed 4 bases at V and 0 bases at J, leaving 9 bases unmatched. The germline CDR1 and CDR2 sequences are LNHDA and SQIVND (reference sequence). The CDR3 consists of 19 residues. CDR3 DNA sequence: TGTGCCAGTAGTACGCAGCTACTAGCGGGAGGGCCCTCCTACAATGAGCAGTTCTTC. Encoded protein: CASSTQLLAGGPSYNEQFF.

In its sample, this clone was seen a few times. The chain joins TRBV6-5 to TRBJ1-1, with no clear D. This CDR3 contains 14 residues. The germline V and J ends were trimmed by 7 bases and 1 base, with 13 bases remaining between them. Germline V gene data show CDR1 as MNHEY and CDR2 as SVGAGI. The CDR3 region is CASKRDGENTEAFF. Here the CDR3 DNA reads TGTGCCAGCAAGCGGGATGGGGAGAACACTGAAGCTTTCTTT.

CDR3 sequence (DNA): TGTGCCAGCAGCTTGAGGACTAGCGGTTACAATGAGCAGTTCTTC. This sequence encodes CASSLRTSGYNEQFF. V and J are TRBV5-6 and TRBJ2-1; TRBD2 aligns across 10 bases. Germline V gene data show CDR1 as SGHDT and CDR2 as YYEEEE. This CDR3 has 15 residues. V dropped 1 base and J dropped 4; count of bases not matched to a gene: 2. The variable domain in full, with the rest retrieved from reference TRBV5-6 and TRBJ2-1, is DAGVTQSPTHLIKTRGQQVTLRCSPKSGHDTVSWYQQALGQGPQFIFQYYEEEERQRGNFPDRFSGHQFPNYSSELNVNALLLGDSALYLCASSLRTSGYNEQFFGPGTRLTVL.

V is TRBV5-1 and J is TRBJ2-2; D perhaps matches TRBD1 (6 bases). The CDR3 sequence is 15 residues long. The V gene lost 0 bases and the J gene lost 1 base, with 7 bases spanning the gap. Germline CDR1 and CDR2: SGHRS and YFSETQ. CDR3 residues: CASSLEGQNTGELFF. In nucleotides, the CDR3 is TGCGCCAGCAGCTTGGAGGGACAGAACACCGGGGAGCTGTTTTTT.

CDR3 sequence reads: CASSLAGTGVLHEQYF. The CDR3 DNA reads TGTGCCAGCAGCTTGGCTGGGACAGGGGTCCTGCACGAGCAGTACTTC. The J gene is TRBJ2-7, the V gene TRBV5-4; TRBD1 matches 10 bases. V lost 0 bases, J lost 5 bases, and 8 bases stayed unmatched. The germline gives CDR1 SGHNT, CDR2 YYREEE (reference sequence). The CDR3 runs to 16 residues.

This clone was detected only a few times. The chain recombines TRBV11-2 with TRBJ2-2, with 10 bases that match TRBD2. Per germline, CDR1 SGHAT and CDR2 FQNNGV. V shed 2 bases and J 5 bases; nucleotides not matched to a gene: 2. This CDR3 has 15 amino acids. The CDR3 DNA reads TGTGCCAGCAGCTTACTAGCGGGGGTTACCGGGGAGCTGTTTTTT. Translation gives CASSLLAGVTGELFF.

The rearrangement links TRBV6-5 to TRBJ1-1; the D is unclear. Germline V gene lookup returns CDR1 MNHEY and CDR2 SVGAGI. The ends were cut back, 0 bases at V and 1 base at J, with 6 bases in the middle. CDR3 length: 14 amino acids. The CDR3 loop reads CASSYSSSNTEAFF. Here the CDR3 DNA reads TGTGCCAGCAGTTACTCGAGTTCGAACACTGAAGCTTTCTTT.

There are a few counts of this clone. The chain joins TRBV6-5 to TRBJ2-7; tentatively, D is TRBD1 (5 bases). This CDR3 has 11 amino acids. V lost 5 bases and J lost 6, with 8 bases in between. Germline loops: CDR1 MNHEY, CDR2 SVGAGI. The DNA for the CDR3 is TGTGCCAGCAGTCAGGGTGGCGAGCAGTACTTC. This translates into CASSQGGEQYF.

The V gene is TRBV6-1, the J gene TRBJ1-1, with a tentative D call TRBD1 (6 bases). Germline values: CDR1 MNHNS, CDR2 SASEGT. The V and J ends lost 2 bases and 0 bases respectively, with 13 bases between them. The CDR3 has 16 residues. CDR3 DNA: TGTGCCAGCAGTGAACCCAGGGGAGGGGTGAACACTGAAGCTTTCTTT. Translation gives CASSEPRGGVNTEAFF.

The chain recombines TRBV27 with TRBJ2-1; weak D call: TRBD2 (5 bases). The germline V and J ends were trimmed by 0 bases and 6 bases, with 6 bases remaining between them. The CDR3 is 13 residues long. Germline CDR1 reads MNHEY; CDR2 reads SMNVEV (reference sequence). CDR3: CASSLSRGNEQFF. The CDR3 DNA reads as TGTGCCAGCAGTTTATCCCGGGGCAATGAGCAGTTCTTC.

The CDR3 loop reads CASSLVYDSPLHF. CDR3 nucleotide sequence: TGCGCCAGCAGCTTGGTGTATGATTCACCCCTCCACTTT. V gene TRBV5-1 combines with J gene TRBJ1-6; D unclear. Trimming pared 0 bases from V and 8 bases from J, leaving 6 bases between. CDR1 is SGHRS and CDR2 is YFSETQ in the germline V gene. This CDR3 spans 13 amino acids.

The rearrangement joins TRBV5-1 to TRBJ1-2; D perhaps matches TRBD1 (6 bases). In germline, CDR1 is SGHRS, CDR2 YFSETQ. Deletions cut 0 bases from V and 1 base from J, with 7 bases between. The CDR3 has 14 amino acids. The DNA for the CDR3 is TGCGCCAGCAGCTTGGCAGGGGATAACTATGGCTACACCTTC. Translation: CASSLAGDNYGYTF.

The chain recombines TRBV5-1 with TRBJ2-7, with TRBD1 identical over 7 bases. The germline V gene has CDR1 SGHRS and CDR2 YFSETQ. This CDR3 contains 13 residues. Trimming at V came to 3 bases and at J to 2 bases, leaving 2 bases not matched to a gene. The CDR3 coding sequence is TGCGCCAGCAGCTACGGACAGGCCTACGAGCAGTACTTC. Translated: CASSYGQAYEQYF.

Only a few counts were recorded for this clone. The V and J genes are TRBV6-1 and TRBJ2-4, with no clear D. V was pared by 1 base and J by 0 bases, with 4 bases between. CDR1 and CDR2 (germline): MNHNS, SASEGT. The length of the CDR3 is 14 residues. The CDR3 coding sequence is TGTGCCAGCAGTGAAGGGCTAGCCAAAAACATTCAGTACTTC. This codes for CASSEGLAKNIQYF.

This clone was counted between two and nine times. The chain uses TRBV12-5 and TRBJ2-7; 10 nucleotides align to TRBD1. The CDR3 loop spans 17 amino acids. Germline CDR1 and CDR2: LGHNT and FRNRAP. V was clipped by 1 base and J by 0 bases; unmatched bases: 6. The CDR3 nucleotides are TGTGCTAGTGGTTTGGCACATCGGACAGGGGGCTCCTACGAGCAGTACTTC. It encodes CASGLAHRTGGSYEQYF.

The chain combines TRBV5-4 with TRBJ2-5; TRBD1 aligns across 7 bases. The DNA matches TRBJ2-7 better at its end, which makes the J call doubtful. The CDR3 runs to 14 residues. Germline V gives CDR1 SGHNT, CDR2 YYREEE (reference sequence). This CDR3 reads CASSLEGGDYEQYF. CDR3 coding DNA: TGTGCCAGCAGCTTGGAAGGGGGCGACTACGAGCAGTACTTC.

The chain is built from TRBV6-1 and TRBJ1-1; 7 positions agree with TRBD1. Germline V lookup: CDR1 MNHNS, CDR2 SASEGT. V was clipped by 1 base and J by 11 bases; unmatched bases: 7. The CDR3 is 13 amino acids. CDR3 residues: CASSEGGQFYAFF. CDR3 coding DNA: TGTGCCAGCAGTGAAGGGGGACAGTTTTACGCTTTCTTT.

V gene TRBV9 combines with J gene TRBJ1-2; possibly TRBD1 for D (5 bases). V was cut by 4 bases and J by 2 bases, with 12 bases left in between. The CDR3 runs to 14 residues. Germline V gives CDR1 SGDLS, CDR2 YYNGEE. The DNA for the CDR3 is TGTGCCAGCAGCCCTAGACAGCTGAACTATGGCTACACCTTC. It codes for CASSPRQLNYGYTF.

This clone was seen only a few times. The chain carries TRBV7-7 and TRBJ2-1; weak D call: TRBD1 (7 bases). Per germline, CDR1 SSHAT and CDR2 FNYEAQ (reference sequence). The CDR3 totals 15 residues. Trimming removed 5 bases from V and 3 bases from J, with 14 bases in between. The CDR3 is CASSRSQGGYNEQFF. The CDR3 DNA reads as TGTGCCAGCAGCCGCAGCCAGGGGGGCTACAATGAGCAGTTCTTC. Full variable domain (outside the CDR3, taken from reference TRBV7-7 and TRBJ2-1): GAGVSQSPRYKVTKRGQDVTLRCDPISSHATLYWYQQALGQGPEFLTYFNYEAQPDKSGLPSDRFSAERPEGSISTLTIQRTEQRDSAMYRCASSRSQGGYNEQFFGPGTRLTVL.

The CDR3 sequence: CASSPTTGKVTYEQYF. As DNA, the CDR3 is TGTGCCAGCAGCCCTACCACAGGCAAGGTCACCTACGAGCAGTACTTC. This chain uses TRBV11-2 with TRBJ2-7, with D perhaps TRBD1 (5 bases). There are 16 residues in the CDR3. Germline loops: CDR1 SGHAT, CDR2 FQNNGV. V was trimmed by 5 bases and J by 2 bases, leaving 19 bases between them.

This CDR3 reads CASTHRGSSYNEQFF. The CDR3 DNA follows: TGTGCCAGCACCCACAGGGGGTCAAGCTACAATGAGCAGTTCTTC. The gene calls are TRBV6-6 and TRBJ2-1; 8 bases line up with TRBD1. Germline V lookup: CDR1 MNHNY, CDR2 SVGAGI (reference sequence). The junction had 8 bases not matched to a gene; V was cut back by 7 bases and J by 3 bases. This CDR3 is 15 amino acids long.

In the case of this clone: Its ends do not fully match the called genes, so a read error is possible. The CDR3 loop reads CSVGREGLYNEQLF. Written as DNA, the CDR3 is TGCAGCGTGGGGCGGGAGGGCCTCTACAATGAGCAGCTCTTC. The rearrangement links TRBV29-1 to TRBJ2-1, with TRBD2 matching over 9 bases. The CDR3 is 14 amino acids. Germline CDR1 SQVTM, CDR2 ANQGSEA.

The chain has TRBV11-2 and TRBJ1-3; TRBD1 matches 8 bases. CDR3 length: 16 amino acids. CDR1 SGHAT and CDR2 FQNNGV come from the germline V gene. V was pared by 4 bases and J by 4 bases, with 9 bases of the junction left unmatched. The CDR3 spells CASSSQGAQAGNTIYF. In DNA, the CDR3 is TGTGCCAGCAGCTCGCAGGGGGCGCAGGCAGGAAACACCATATATTTT.

This chain links TRBV19 with TRBJ2-1; 7 bases are shared with TRBD1. The CDR3 totals 16 residues. After removal of 7 bases from V and 0 bases from J, the junction contained 9 bases not matched to a gene. The germline gives CDR1 LNHDA, CDR2 SQIVND (reference sequence). CDR3: CASTSSTGFSYNEQFF. The CDR3 bases are TGTGCCAGTACGAGCTCGACAGGGTTCTCCTACAATGAGCAGTTCTTC.

The chain links TRBV11-2 to TRBJ1-1, with 8 bases identical to TRBD1. From germline, CDR1 is SGHAT and CDR2 FQNNGV. The CDR3 consists of 14 residues. The ends lost 5 bases at V and 3 bases at J; junction bases unmatched: 5. CDR3 loop: CASSEGQGYTEAFF. The CDR3, as DNA: TGTGCCAGCAGCGAAGGACAGGGCTACACTGAAGCTTTCTTT.

V and J are TRBV27 and TRBJ2-7; 7 nucleotides agree with TRBD2. CDR1 is MNHEY and CDR2 is SMNVEV in the germline V gene (reference sequence). V lost 7 bases, J lost 4 bases, and 7 bases stayed unmatched. This CDR3 has 13 residues. The CDR3 DNA is TGTGCCAGCAAAAGGAGCGGGGTATACGAGCAGTACTTC. It encodes CASKRSGVYEQYF.

This rearrangement joins TRBV9 to TRBJ2-2, with TRBD2 matching over 8 bases. The germline CDR1 and CDR2 sequences are SGDLS and YYNGEE. The trim removed 0 bases at V and 0 bases at J, leaving 25 bases unmatched. The CDR3 runs 24 residues. Written as DNA, the CDR3 is TGTGCCAGCAGCGTAGATTGGGTGCGGTTGTCGGCGGGGGGACGAATTTCGAACACCGGGGAGCTGTTTTTT. This sequence encodes CASSVDWVRLSAGGRISNTGELFF.

This rearrangement joins TRBV21-1 to TRBJ2-7; TRBD2, the table's D call, lacks a check against the DNA. TRBV21-1 is tagged as a pseudogene. This CDR3 region has 14 residues. The CDR3 reads CASSSSGTFYEQYF. CDR3 sequence (DNA): TGTGCCAGCAGCTCTAGCGGGACCTTCTACGAGCAGTACTTC.

This chain uses TRBV5-6 with TRBJ2-5; 9 bases are shared with TRBD1. With the DNA end fitting TRBJ2-7 better, the J assignment may be wrong. The CDR3 is 18 amino acids. CDR1 is SGHDT, CDR2 YYEEEE, per germline. CDR3 sequence reads: CASSLAPTGGPHYYEQYF. For the CDR3, the DNA is TGTGCCAGCAGCTTGGCCCCGACAGGGGGGCCCCATTACTACGAGCAGTACTTC.